This TCR beta chain was observed in a study of beta chain features in type 1 diabetes. Study-wide results and limits: In every one of the four CD4+ subsets, TCRB CDR3s were moderately but significantly shorter in Type 1 diabetes patients.

Trimming at V came to 4 bases and at J to 5 bases, leaving 7 bases not matched to a gene. The CDR3 loop spans 15 amino acids. Germline values: CDR1 SGHVS, CDR2 FNYEAQ. Note on this clone: Its antigen is not known.

TCRB transcripts that were expressed got sequenced, as all of the isolated RNA had been reverse transcribed. Repertoires were generated with immunoSEQ multiplex PCR, while TCRdb's copy carries only in-frame clones and drops some. Of about 700,000 clones listed, around an eighth are singletons. This chain links TRBV7-6 with TRBJ2-1; 8 bases agree with TRBD1. This TCR was recovered from a man aged 18 to 29 with type 1 diabetes. The sequenced sample was naive CD4+ T cells from blood. CDR3 nucleotides: TGTGCCAGCAGCTCCCGGGACAGGCCCAACAATGAGCAGTTCTTC. Translating gives CASSSRDRPNNEQFF.